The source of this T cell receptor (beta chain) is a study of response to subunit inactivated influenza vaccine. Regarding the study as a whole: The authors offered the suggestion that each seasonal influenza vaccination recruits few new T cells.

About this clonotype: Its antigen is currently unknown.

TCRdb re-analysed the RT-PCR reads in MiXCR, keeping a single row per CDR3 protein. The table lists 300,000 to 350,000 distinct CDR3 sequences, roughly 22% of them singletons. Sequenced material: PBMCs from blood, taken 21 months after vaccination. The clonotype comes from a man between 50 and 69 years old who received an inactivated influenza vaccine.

Here the CDR3 DNA reads TGTGCCAGCTCACCACTCGGGGGTCGGTACACTGAAGCTTTCTTT. As protein: CASSPLGGRYTEAFF. The chain employs TRBV18 and TRBJ1-1; D may be TRBD1 (5 bases). This CDR3 is built from 15 residues. Germline V lookup: CDR1 KGHSH, CDR2 LQKENI. Trimming stripped 1 base from V and 3 bases from J, with 12 bases between.